This passage covers 16 T cell receptor beta chains from one sample sequenced in a study of blood T cell repertoires in COVID-19. Some clones are missing from TCRdb's copy, which holds only in-frame ones; the method was immunoSEQ multiplex PCR. Of about 52,000 clones in the sample, about 83% were seen once. The source material was peripheral blood. The receptor source for this set is a man in his 70s with active COVID-19.

This chain uses TRBV4-1 with TRBJ2-2, with 7 bases matching TRBD2. J was trimmed by 5 bases and V by 0 bases; bases with no gene match: 3. The CDR3 is 15 amino acids. CDR1 and CDR2 (germline): MGHRA, YSYEKL. The CDR3: CASSQDWGGTGELFF. The DNA for the CDR3 is TGCGCCAGCAGCCAAGATTGGGGGGGGACCGGGGAGCTGTTTTTT.

The rearrangement links TRBV6-5 to TRBJ1-4; possible D gene TRBD1, 5 bases. Germline V CDR1 and CDR2: MNHEY, SVGAGI. Trimming removed 0 bases at V and 7 bases at J, with 12 bases between. The CDR3 length is 15 residues. CDR3 nucleotide sequence: TGTGCCAGCAGTTACTCGCCGGGGGGAGGTGAAAAACTGTTTTTT. This translates into CASSYSPGGGEKLFF.

The chain uses TRBV7-2 and TRBJ1-2; D possibly corresponds to TRBD1 (6 bases). Germline V lookup: CDR1 SGHTA, CDR2 FQGNSA. V dropped 5 bases and J dropped 7 bases, with 17 bases sitting between them. The CDR3 contains 14 residues. CDR3 protein: CASSPATGSRGYTF. The CDR3, as DNA: TGTGCCAGCAGCCCCGCGACAGGAAGCCGTGGCTACACCTTC.

There are a few counts of this clone. The V call is TRBV6-5, the J call TRBJ2-7, with 7 bases identical to TRBD1. V was clipped by 8 bases and J by 6 bases; unmatched bases: 10. CDR1 MNHEY and CDR2 SVGAGI come from the germline V gene. The CDR3 covers 13 residues. The CDR3 spells CASSRGLGGEQYF. CDR3 bases: TGTGCCAGCTCGAGGGGGCTGGGTGGCGAGCAGTACTTC.

The genes are TRBV28 and TRBJ2-7; D might be TRBD2 (7 bases). Trimming pared 10 bases from V and 5 bases from J, leaving 18 bases between. Looked up from germline, CDR1 is MDHEN and CDR2 is SYDVKM. This CDR3 region has 13 residues. The CDR3 nucleotides read TGTGCCACCTCGGGGGAGGGGGGCCACGAGCAGTACTTC. Its protein is CATSGEGGHEQYF. The full variable domain, in which reference TRBV28 and TRBJ2-7 provide the parts outside the CDR3, is DVKVTQSSRYLVKRTGEKVFLECVQDMDHENMFWYRQDPGLGLRLIYFSYDVKMKEKGDIPEGYSVSREKKERFSLILESASTNQTSMYLCATSGEGGHEQYFGPGTRLTVT.

This rearrangement joins TRBV9 to TRBJ2-5; TRBD1 aligns across 7 bases. Germline lookup yields CDR1 SGDLS and CDR2 YYNGEE. This CDR3 spans 14 amino acids. V lost 4 bases, J lost 5 bases, and 8 bases stayed unmatched. The CDR3 DNA reads as TGTGCCAGCAGCACACAGGGGTTTGGTGAGACCCAGTACTTC. Encoded protein: CASSTQGFGETQYF.

This clone was seen a few times. The chain couples TRBV7-2 to TRBJ1-1, with D tentatively TRBD1 (5 bases). CDR3 length: 12 residues. The V gene lost 3 bases and the J gene lost 8 bases, with 10 bases spanning the gap. Looked up from germline, CDR1 is SGHTA and CDR2 is FQGNSA. The DNA of the CDR3 is TGTGCCAGCAGCTTGGATTGGACAGAAGCTTTCTTT. It yields the protein CASSLDWTEAFF.

The chain employs TRBV30 and TRBJ2-2; D might be TRBD1 (6 bases). The V end was cut by 2 bases, the J end by 0 bases, with 16 bases between. The CDR3 spans 17 residues. CDR1 is GTSNPN and CDR2 is SVGIG in the germline V gene (reference sequence). CDR3 nucleotides: TGTGCCTGGAGTACAACTTACAGGGAAACGAACACCGGGGAGCTGTTTTTT. Its translation is CAWSTTYRETNTGELFF.

The chain joins TRBV6-6 to TRBJ2-3; D ambiguous. The V gene's germline CDR1 is MNHNY and CDR2 SVGAGI (reference sequence). CDR3 length equals 15 residues. V was trimmed by 5 bases and J by 2 bases, leaving 14 bases between them. The chain's CDR3 is CASSDWASSTDTQYF. As DNA, the CDR3 is TGTGCCAGCAGTGATTGGGCCTCCTCCACAGATACGCAGTATTTT.

V gene TRBV9 combines with J gene TRBJ2-3; D perhaps matches TRBD2 (6 bases). The germline gives CDR1 SGDLS, CDR2 YYNGEE. This CDR3 region has 15 residues. V lost 4 bases, J lost 2 bases, and 14 bases lay in between. CDR3 region: CASSPTPGATDTQYF. CDR3 coding DNA: TGTGCCAGCAGCCCAACGCCGGGAGCCACAGATACGCAGTATTTT.

The rearrangement uses TRBV12-3 or TRBV12-4 and TRBJ1-2; tentative D call: TRBD1 (6 bases). The CDR3 loop spans 13 amino acids. Trimming stripped 6 bases from V and 3 bases from J, with 11 bases between. CDR3 loop: CASRRTEDYGYTF. The CDR3 nucleotides are TGTGCCAGCAGAAGGACAGAGGACTATGGCTACACCTTC.

The rearrangement joins TRBV20-1 to TRBJ1-3; maybe TRBD1 (5 bases). Germline-derived CDR1 and CDR2 are DFQATT and SNEGSKA (reference sequence). CDR3 length equals 11 residues. Trimming pared 5 bases from V and 3 bases from J, leaving 5 bases between. The CDR3 here is CSAGHGNTIYF. The CDR3 DNA follows: TGCAGTGCTGGACATGGAAACACCATATATTTT.

The rearrangement uses TRBV7-3 and TRBJ2-5; TRBD2 matches 8 bases. With 5 bases clipped from V and 5 bases from J, the junction kept 4 bases outside the gene matches. The V gene's germline CDR1 is SGHTA and CDR2 FQGTGA. The length of the CDR3 is 13 residues. The CDR3 sequence is CASSAGGGETQYF. In DNA, the CDR3 is TGTGCCAGCAGCGCGGGGGGTGGTGAGACCCAGTACTTC. Full variable domain (outside the CDR3, taken from reference TRBV7-3 and TRBJ2-5): GAGVSQTPSNKVTEKGKYVELRCDPISGHTALYWYRQSLGQGPEFLIYFQGTGAADDSGLPNDRFFAVRPEGSVSTLKIQRTERGDSAVYLCASSAGGGETQYFGPGTRLLVL.

The V and J genes are TRBV3-1 (or the pseudogene TRBV3-2) and TRBJ2-5, with 9 bases that match TRBD2. The trim removed 2 bases at V and 4 bases at J, leaving 20 bases unmatched. Germline CDR1 and CDR2: LGHDT and YNNKEL (reference sequence). CDR3 length: 20 residues. The CDR3 here is CASSQTLPGAGGQRGETQYF. The CDR3 DNA follows: TGTGCCAGCAGCCAAACACTCCCCGGAGCGGGGGGCCAGAGAGGAGAGACCCAGTACTTC.

The rearrangement links TRBV27 to TRBJ1-5; perhaps TRBD1 as D (6 bases). This CDR3 is 14 amino acids long. The V gene lost 6 bases and the J gene lost 5 bases, with 14 bases spanning the gap. Germline V lookup: CDR1 MNHEY, CDR2 SMNVEV (reference sequence). CDR3 sequence: CASSLGTPDQPQHF. DNA for the CDR3: TGTGCCAGCAGCCTCGGGACACCTGATCAGCCCCAGCATTTT.

The V gene is TRBV11-1, the J gene TRBJ2-7, with D perhaps matching TRBD2 (6 bases). The germline V gene has CDR1 SGHAT and CDR2 FQDESV (reference sequence). The CDR3 is 16 residues long. V was trimmed by 5 bases and J by 6 bases, leaving 23 bases between them. DNA for the CDR3: TGTGCCAGCAGCCCCGGGGCCGGGACTCCCTCCCTCGAGCAGTACTTC. It specifies CASSPGAGTPSLEQYF.